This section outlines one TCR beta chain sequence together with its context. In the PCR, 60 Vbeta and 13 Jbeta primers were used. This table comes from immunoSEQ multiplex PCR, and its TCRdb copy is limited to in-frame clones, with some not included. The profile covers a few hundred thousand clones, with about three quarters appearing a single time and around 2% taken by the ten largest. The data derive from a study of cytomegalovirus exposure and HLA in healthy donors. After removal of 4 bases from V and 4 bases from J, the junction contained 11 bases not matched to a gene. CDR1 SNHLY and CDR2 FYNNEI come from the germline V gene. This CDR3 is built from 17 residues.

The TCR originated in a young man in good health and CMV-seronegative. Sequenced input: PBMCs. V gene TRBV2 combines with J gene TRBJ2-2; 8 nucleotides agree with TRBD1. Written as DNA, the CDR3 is TGTGCCAGCAGTGGTGTAGGACAGGGAGTGGGCACCGGGGAGCTGTTTTTT. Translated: CASSGVGQGVGTGELFF.